These 12 T cell receptor beta chains came from one sample sequenced in a study of blood T cell repertoires in COVID-19. Repertoires were generated with immunoSEQ multiplex PCR, while TCRdb's copy carries only in-frame clones and drops some. The sample gives about 110,000 clones, 76% of which show up once; 6.2% is in the top ten. The sample taken for sequencing was peripheral blood. The receptors shown here come from an elderly man with COVID-19, enrolled during active disease.

The chain couples TRBV30 to TRBJ1-1, with a tentative D call TRBD1 (6 bases). Germline V CDR1 and CDR2: GTSNPN, SVGIG (reference sequence). This CDR3 is 15 amino acids long. V gave up 2 bases and J gave up 1 base, with 14 bases separating them. Written as DNA, the CDR3 is TGTGCCTGGAGTCCCGGGACATCCCCGAACACTGAAGCTTTCTTT. Translated, it gives CAWSPGTSPNTEAFF.

The chain is built from TRBV7-9 and TRBJ1-2, with a weak D call TRBD1 (5 bases). This CDR3 is 14 amino acids long. V gave up 7 bases and J gave up 6 bases, with 18 bases separating them. CDR1 SEHNR and CDR2 FQNEAQ come from the germline V gene (reference sequence). For the CDR3, the DNA is TGTGCCAGCACCACCAGCGGGACGGATCATGGCTACACCTTC. Residues: CASTTSGTDHGYTF.

The chain is built from TRBV7-2 and TRBJ2-1; 10 bases line up with TRBD2. J was trimmed by 7 bases and V by 1 base; bases with no gene match: 7. This CDR3 region has 16 residues. The germline V gene encodes CDR1 SGHTA and CDR2 FQGNSA. The CDR3 reads CASSLVASGSGNEQFF. DNA of the CDR3: TGTGCCAGCAGCTTAGTAGCTAGCGGGAGTGGTAATGAGCAGTTCTTC.

As DNA, the CDR3 is TGTGCCACCAGTGACATGTTTGGCGGAAACATTCAGTACTTC. Translating it yields CATSDMFGGNIQYF. The J gene is TRBJ2-4, the V gene TRBV24-1; the D is unclear. Trimming took 4 bases from V and 6 from J, leaving 12 bases between them. Germline CDR1 and CDR2: KGHDR and SFDVKD. The CDR3 is made up of 14 amino acids.

The V call is TRBV24-1, the J call TRBJ2-6, with 9 bases that match TRBD1. The germline gives CDR1 KGHDR, CDR2 SFDVKD. The CDR3 spans 17 residues. Unmatched junction bases numbered 6, after V lost 4 bases and J lost 3 bases. The CDR3 loop is CATSESTGGDGANVLTF. The CDR3 nucleotides read TGTGCCACCAGTGAGAGCACAGGGGGCGATGGGGCCAACGTCCTGACTTTC.

This chain joins TRBV7-3 and TRBJ2-2, with D unclear. CDR1 is SGHTA and CDR2 is FQGTGA in the germline V gene. With 1 base removed from V and 3 bases from J, the gap between germline ends came to 6 bases. This CDR3 has 14 residues. In DNA, the CDR3 is TGTGCCAGCAGCTTAAACGGGTACACCGGGGAGCTGTTTTTT. This codes for CASSLNGYTGELFF.

The rearrangement joins TRBV2 to TRBJ1-2, with unresolved D. With 6 bases removed from V and 4 bases from J, the gap between germline ends came to 18 bases. CDR3 length: 15 residues. The germline V gene has CDR1 SNHLY and CDR2 FYNNEI. The DNA for the CDR3 is TGTGCCAGCAGGAGTCTGACCGGGAGATTCTATGGCTACACCTTC. It is translated as CASRSLTGRFYGYTF.

The chain combines TRBV6-5 with TRBJ1-1; 7 bases are shared with TRBD1. V lost 6 bases, J lost 1 base, and 5 bases stayed unmatched. Germline loops: CDR1 MNHEY, CDR2 SVGAGI. There are 14 residues in the CDR3. DNA of the CDR3: TGTGCCAGCAGCACAGGGGCGGCGAACACTGAAGCTTTCTTT. Protein product: CASSTGAANTEAFF.

This clone was detected only once. The gene calls are TRBV4-1 and TRBJ1-1; possible D gene TRBD1, 6 bases. Germline V gives CDR1 MGHRA, CDR2 YSYEKL. The CDR3 totals 16 residues. Trimming shortened V by 1 base and J by 0 bases, and 12 bases separated the two germline ends. The CDR3 bases are TGCGCCAGCAGCCAAGTAAGGGCAGGGGTGAACACTGAAGCTTTCTTT. It encodes CASSQVRAGVNTEAFF.

The rearrangement links TRBV6-5 to TRBJ1-2, with 7 bases lining up with TRBD1. The CDR3 extends over 16 amino acids. Unmatched junction bases numbered 6, after V lost 2 bases and J lost 0 bases. In germline, CDR1 is MNHEY, CDR2 SVGAGI. DNA of the CDR3: TGTGCCAGCAGTTACCGGATACAGGGGCCTAACTATGGCTACACCTTC. This codes for CASSYRIQGPNYGYTF.

This clone was seen many times. The chain links TRBV11-2 to TRBJ2-5; the match to TRBD2 covers 7 bases. CDR3 size: 16 residues. Trimming at V came to 4 bases and at J to 4 bases, leaving 12 bases not matched to a gene. Looked up from germline, CDR1 is SGHAT and CDR2 is FQNNGV. The CDR3 reads CASSSTSSGEGETQYF. The CDR3 DNA sequence: TGTGCCAGCAGCTCCACCTCTAGCGGCGAGGGAGAGACCCAGTACTTC. Looking up the rest from reference TRBV11-2 and TRBJ2-5 gives the full variable domain: EAGVAQSPRYKIIEKRQSVAFWCNPISGHATLYWYQQILGQGPKLLIQFQNNGVVDDSQLPKDRFSAERLKGVDSTLKIQPAKLEDSAVYLCASSSTSSGEGETQYFGPGTRLLVL.

Only one count was recorded for this clone. This chain connects TRBV30 to TRBJ1-4; perhaps TRBD1 as D (6 bases). The CDR3 is made up of 16 amino acids. Trimming stripped 2 bases from V and 8 bases from J, with 21 bases between. Per germline, CDR1 GTSNPN and CDR2 SVGIG (reference sequence). This chain's CDR3 is CAWSSFPGTTAEKLFF. As DNA, the CDR3 is TGTGCCTGGAGTTCATTCCCCGGGACAACAGCAGAAAAACTGTTTTTT.